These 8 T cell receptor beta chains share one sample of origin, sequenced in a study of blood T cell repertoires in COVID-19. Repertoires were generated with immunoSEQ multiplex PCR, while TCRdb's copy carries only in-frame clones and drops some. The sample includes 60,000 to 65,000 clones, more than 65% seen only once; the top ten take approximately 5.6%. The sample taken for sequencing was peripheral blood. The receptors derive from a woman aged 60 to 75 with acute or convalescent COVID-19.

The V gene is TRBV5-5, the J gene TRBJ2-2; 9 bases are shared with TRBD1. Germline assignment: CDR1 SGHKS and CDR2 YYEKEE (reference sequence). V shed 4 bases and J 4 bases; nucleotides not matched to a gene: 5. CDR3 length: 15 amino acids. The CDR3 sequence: CASSPGTGRTGELFF. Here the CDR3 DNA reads TGTGCCAGCAGCCCCGGGACAGGGCGCACCGGGGAGCTGTTTTTT.

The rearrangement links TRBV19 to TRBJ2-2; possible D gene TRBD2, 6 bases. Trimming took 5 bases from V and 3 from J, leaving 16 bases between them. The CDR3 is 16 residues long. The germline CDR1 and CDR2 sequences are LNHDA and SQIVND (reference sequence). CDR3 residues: CASSHPRGKDTGELFF. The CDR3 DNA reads TGTGCCAGTAGTCACCCCCGGGGGAAGGACACCGGGGAGCTGTTTTTT.

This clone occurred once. Here the CDR3 DNA reads TGTGCCAGCAGCACAGGGACAGGGAGAAATGAAAAACTGTTTTTT. This encodes CASSTGTGRNEKLFF. This chain joins TRBV5-8 and TRBJ1-4; 9 bases are a match to TRBD1. Losses at the gene ends were 4 bases for V and 5 bases for J; bases not matched to a gene: 6. Germline loops: CDR1 SGHTS, CDR2 YDEGEE. The CDR3 loop spans 15 amino acids.

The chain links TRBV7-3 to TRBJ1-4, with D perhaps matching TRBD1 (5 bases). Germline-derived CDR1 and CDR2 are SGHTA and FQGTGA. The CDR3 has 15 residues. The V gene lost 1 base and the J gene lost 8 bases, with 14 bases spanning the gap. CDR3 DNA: TGTGCCAGCAGCTTAAGCCGGGACGGGAGGGAAAAACTGTTTTTT. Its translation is CASSLSRDGREKLFF. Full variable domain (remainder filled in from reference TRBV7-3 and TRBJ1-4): GAGVSQTPSNKVTEKGKYVELRCDPISGHTALYWYRQSLGQGPEFLIYFQGTGAADDSGLPNDRFFAVRPEGSVSTLKIQRTERGDSAVYLCASSLSRDGREKLFFGSGTQLSVL.

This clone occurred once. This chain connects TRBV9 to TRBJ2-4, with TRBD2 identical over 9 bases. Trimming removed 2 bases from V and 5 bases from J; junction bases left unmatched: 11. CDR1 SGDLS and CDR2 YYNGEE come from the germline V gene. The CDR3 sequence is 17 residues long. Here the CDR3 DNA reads TGTGCCAGCAGCGTTGATCCCCCTAGCGGGGTCGAAAACATTCAGTACTTC. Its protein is CASSVDPPSGVENIQYF.

CDR3 region: CATRQGMNTEAFF. CDR3 bases: TGTGCCACCAGACAGGGGATGAACACTGAAGCTTTCTTT. V is TRBV24-1 and J is TRBJ1-1; 7 nucleotides agree with TRBD1. CDR3 size: 13 residues. Germline V gene data show CDR1 as KGHDR and CDR2 as SFDVKD. J gave up 0 bases and V 7 bases, and 1 base lay outside the gene matches.

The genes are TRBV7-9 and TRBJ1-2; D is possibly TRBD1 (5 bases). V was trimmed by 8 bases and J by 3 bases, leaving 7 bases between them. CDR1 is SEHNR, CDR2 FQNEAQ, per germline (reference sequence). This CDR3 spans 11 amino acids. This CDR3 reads CASATDYGYTF. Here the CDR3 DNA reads TGTGCCAGCGCGACAGACTATGGCTACACCTTC.

CDR3 in DNA: TGTGCCAGTAAAAAAAGAGGCACTGAAGCTTTCTTT. Translated: CASKKRGTEAFF. The V call is TRBV19, the J call TRBJ1-1; D remains unclear. V lost 7 bases, J lost 4 bases, and 10 bases lay in between. Germline lookup yields CDR1 LNHDA and CDR2 SQIVND (reference sequence). The CDR3 has 12 residues.